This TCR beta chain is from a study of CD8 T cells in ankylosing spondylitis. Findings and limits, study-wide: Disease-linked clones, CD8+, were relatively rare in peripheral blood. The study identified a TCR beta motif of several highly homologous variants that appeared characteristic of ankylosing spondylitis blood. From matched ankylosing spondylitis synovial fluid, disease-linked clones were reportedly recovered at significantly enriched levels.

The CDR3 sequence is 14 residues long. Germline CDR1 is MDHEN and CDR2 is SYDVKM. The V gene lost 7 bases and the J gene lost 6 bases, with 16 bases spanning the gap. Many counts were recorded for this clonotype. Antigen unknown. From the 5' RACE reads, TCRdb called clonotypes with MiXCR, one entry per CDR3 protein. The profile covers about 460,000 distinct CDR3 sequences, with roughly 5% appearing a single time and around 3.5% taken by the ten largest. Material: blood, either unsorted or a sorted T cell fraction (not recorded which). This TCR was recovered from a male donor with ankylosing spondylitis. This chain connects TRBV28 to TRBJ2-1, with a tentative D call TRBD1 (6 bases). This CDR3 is CASKRGTILNEQFF. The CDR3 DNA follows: TGTGCCAGCAAGAGGGGGACCATCCTCAATGAGCAGTTCTTC.